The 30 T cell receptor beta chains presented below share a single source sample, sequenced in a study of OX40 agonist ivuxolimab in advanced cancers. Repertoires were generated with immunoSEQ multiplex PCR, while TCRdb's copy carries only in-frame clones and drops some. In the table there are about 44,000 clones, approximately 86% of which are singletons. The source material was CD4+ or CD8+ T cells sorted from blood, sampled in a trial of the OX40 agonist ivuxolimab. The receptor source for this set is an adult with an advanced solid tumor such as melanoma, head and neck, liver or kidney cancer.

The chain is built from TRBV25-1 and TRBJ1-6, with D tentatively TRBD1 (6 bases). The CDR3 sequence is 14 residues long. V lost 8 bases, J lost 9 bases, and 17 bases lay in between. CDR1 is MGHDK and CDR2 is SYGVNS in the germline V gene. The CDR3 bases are TGTGCCAGCCTCGGGAGGGGGGGTGGTTCACCCCTCCACTTT. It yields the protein CASLGRGGGSPLHF.

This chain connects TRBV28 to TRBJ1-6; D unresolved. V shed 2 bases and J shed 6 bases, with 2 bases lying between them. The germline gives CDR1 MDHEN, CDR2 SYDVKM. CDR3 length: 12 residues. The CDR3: CASSLRNSPLHF. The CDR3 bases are TGTGCCAGCAGTTTACGTAATTCACCCCTCCACTTT.

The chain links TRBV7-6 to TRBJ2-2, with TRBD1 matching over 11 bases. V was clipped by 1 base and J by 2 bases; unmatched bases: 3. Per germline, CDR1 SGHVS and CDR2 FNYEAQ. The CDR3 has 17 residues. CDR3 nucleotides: TGTGCCAGCAGCTTAGTGGGACAGGGGGGTAACACCGGGGAGCTGTTTTTT. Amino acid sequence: CASSLVGQGGNTGELFF. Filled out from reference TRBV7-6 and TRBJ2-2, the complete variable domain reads GAGVSQSPRYKVTKRGQDVALRCDPISGHVSLYWYRQALGQGPEFLTYFNYEAQQDKSGLPNDRFSAERPEGSISTLTIQRTEQRDSAMYRCASSLVGQGGNTGELFFGEGSRLTVL.

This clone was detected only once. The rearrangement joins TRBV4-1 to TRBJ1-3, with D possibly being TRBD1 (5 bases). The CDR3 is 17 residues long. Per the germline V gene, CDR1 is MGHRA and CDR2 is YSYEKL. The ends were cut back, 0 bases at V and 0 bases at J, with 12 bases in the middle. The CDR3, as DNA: TGCGCCAGCAGCCAAGACGGGACGGCGAGCTCTGGAAACACCATATATTTT. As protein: CASSQDGTASSGNTIYF.

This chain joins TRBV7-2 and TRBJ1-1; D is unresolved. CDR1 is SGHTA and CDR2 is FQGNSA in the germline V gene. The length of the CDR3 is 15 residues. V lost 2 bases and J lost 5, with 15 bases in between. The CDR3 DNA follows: TGTGCCAGCAGCTTATCCCTCAACAGTAAGACTGAAGCTTTCTTT. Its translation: CASSLSLNSKTEAFF.

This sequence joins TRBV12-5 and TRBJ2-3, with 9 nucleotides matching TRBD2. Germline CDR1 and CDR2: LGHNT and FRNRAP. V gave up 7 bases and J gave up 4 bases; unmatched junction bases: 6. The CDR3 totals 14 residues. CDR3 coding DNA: TGTGCTAGTGCCGCGCGGGGGGGCTCAGATACGCAGTATTTT. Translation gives CASAARGGSDTQYF. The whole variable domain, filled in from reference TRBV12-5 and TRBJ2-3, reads DARVTQTPRHKVTEMGQEVTMRCQPILGHNTVFWYRQTMMQGLELLAYFRNRAPLDDSGMPKDRFSAEMPDATLATLKIQPSEPRDSAVYFCASAARGGSDTQYFGPGTRLTVL.

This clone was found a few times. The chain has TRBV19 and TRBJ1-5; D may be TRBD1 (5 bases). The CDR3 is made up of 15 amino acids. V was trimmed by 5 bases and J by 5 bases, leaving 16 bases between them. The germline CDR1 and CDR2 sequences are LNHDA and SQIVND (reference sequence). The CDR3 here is CASSLVTGADQPQHF. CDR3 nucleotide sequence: TGTGCCAGTAGTCTCGTAACAGGAGCAGATCAGCCCCAGCATTTT.

CDR3 nucleotide sequence: TGTGCCAGCAGCGTAGGCACAGGGGCCAATGAAAAACTGTTTTTT. This sequence encodes CASSVGTGANEKLFF. The chain employs TRBV9 and TRBJ1-4, with 7 positions matching TRBD1. V lost 0 bases, J lost 5 bases, and 4 bases stayed unmatched. Germline loops: CDR1 SGDLS, CDR2 YYNGEE. The CDR3 sequence is 15 residues long.

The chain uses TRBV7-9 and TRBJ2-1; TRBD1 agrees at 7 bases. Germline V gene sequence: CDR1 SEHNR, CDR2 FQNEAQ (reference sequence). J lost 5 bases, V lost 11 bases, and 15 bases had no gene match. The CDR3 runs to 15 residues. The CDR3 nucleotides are TGTGCCGGACGCAGGACAGGCTTTGGGAACAATGAGCAGTTCTTC. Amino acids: CAGRRTGFGNNEQFF.

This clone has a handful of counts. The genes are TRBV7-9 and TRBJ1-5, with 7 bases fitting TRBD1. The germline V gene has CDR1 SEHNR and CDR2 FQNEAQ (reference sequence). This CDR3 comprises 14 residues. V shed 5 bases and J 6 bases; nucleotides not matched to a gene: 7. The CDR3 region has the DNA TGTGCCAGCAGCCCTGACAGGGTTGTTCAGCCCCAGCATTTT. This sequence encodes CASSPDRVVQPQHF.

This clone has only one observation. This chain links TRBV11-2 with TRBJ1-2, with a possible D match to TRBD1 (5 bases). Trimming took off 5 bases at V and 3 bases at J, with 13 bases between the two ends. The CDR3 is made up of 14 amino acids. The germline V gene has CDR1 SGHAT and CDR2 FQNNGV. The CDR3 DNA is TGTGCCAGCAGCCCCGAGACAGCGGACTATGGCTACACCTTC. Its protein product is CASSPETADYGYTF.

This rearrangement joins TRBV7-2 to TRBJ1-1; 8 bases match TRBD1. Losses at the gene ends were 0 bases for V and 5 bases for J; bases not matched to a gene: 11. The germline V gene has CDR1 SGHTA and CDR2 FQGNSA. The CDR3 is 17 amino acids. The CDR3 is CASSLAYPGTGETEAFF. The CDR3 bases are TGTGCCAGCAGCTTAGCGTATCCGGGGACAGGTGAGACTGAAGCTTTCTTT.

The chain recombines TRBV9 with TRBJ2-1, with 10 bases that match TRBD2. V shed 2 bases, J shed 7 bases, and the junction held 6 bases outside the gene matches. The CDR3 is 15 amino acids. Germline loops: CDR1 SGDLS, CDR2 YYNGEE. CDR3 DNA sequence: TGTGCCAGCAGCGTGCCTAGCGGGGGTTGGAATGAGCAGTTCTTC. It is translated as CASSVPSGGWNEQFF.

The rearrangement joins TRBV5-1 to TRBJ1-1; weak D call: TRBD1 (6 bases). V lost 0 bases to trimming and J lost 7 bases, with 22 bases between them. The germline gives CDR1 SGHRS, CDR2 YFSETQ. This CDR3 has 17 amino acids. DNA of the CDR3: TGCGCCAGCAGCTTGGCGGCCATTTCAGGGGCCGTATTTGAAGCTTTCTTT. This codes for CASSLAAISGAVFEAFF.

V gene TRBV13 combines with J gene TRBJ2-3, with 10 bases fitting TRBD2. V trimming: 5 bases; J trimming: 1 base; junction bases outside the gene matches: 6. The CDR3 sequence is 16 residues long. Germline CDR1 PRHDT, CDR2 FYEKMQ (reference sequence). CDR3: CASSPYTSGGTDTQYF. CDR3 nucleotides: TGTGCCAGCAGCCCATATACTAGCGGGGGCACAGATACGCAGTATTTT. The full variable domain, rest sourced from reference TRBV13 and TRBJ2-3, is AAGVIQSPRHLIKEKRETATLKCYPIPRHDTVYWYQQGPGQDPQFLISFYEKMQSDKGSIPDRFSAQQFSDYHSELNMSSLELGDSALYFCASSPYTSGGTDTQYFGPGTRLTVL.

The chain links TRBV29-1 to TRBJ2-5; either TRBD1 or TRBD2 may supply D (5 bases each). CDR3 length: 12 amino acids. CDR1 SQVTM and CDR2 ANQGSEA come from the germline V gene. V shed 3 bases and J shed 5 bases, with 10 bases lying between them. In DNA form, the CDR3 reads TGCAGCGTTGATGGGGGTAGGGAGACCCAGTACTTC. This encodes CSVDGGRETQYF.

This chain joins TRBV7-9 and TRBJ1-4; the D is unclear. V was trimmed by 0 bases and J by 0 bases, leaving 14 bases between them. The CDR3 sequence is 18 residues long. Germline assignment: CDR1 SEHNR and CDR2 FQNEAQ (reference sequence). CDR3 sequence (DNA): TGTGCCAGCAGCTTAGCGAAATCGATAGGAGCAACTAATGAAAAACTGTTTTTT. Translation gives CASSLAKSIGATNEKLFF.

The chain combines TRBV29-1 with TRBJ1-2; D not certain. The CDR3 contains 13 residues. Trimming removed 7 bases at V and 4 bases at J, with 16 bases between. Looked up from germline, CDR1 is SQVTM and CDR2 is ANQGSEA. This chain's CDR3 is CSASSSNFYGYTF. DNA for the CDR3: TGCAGCGCCAGTTCGAGCAACTTCTATGGCTACACCTTC.

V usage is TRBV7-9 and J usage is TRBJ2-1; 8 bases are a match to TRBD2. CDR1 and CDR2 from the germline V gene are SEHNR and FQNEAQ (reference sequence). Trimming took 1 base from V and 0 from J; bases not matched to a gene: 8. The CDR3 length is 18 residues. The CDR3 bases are TGTGCCAGCAGCTTAGTGCTAGCGGGTCCTAGCTCCTACAATGAGCAGTTCTTC. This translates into CASSLVLAGPSSYNEQFF. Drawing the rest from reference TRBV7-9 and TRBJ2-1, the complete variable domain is DTGVSQNPRHKITKRGQNVTFRCDPISEHNRLYWYRQTLGQGPEFLTYFQNEAQLEKSRLLSDRFSAERPKGSFSTLEIQRTEQGDSAMYLCASSLVLAGPSSYNEQFFGPGTRLTVL.

CDR3 bases: TGTGCCAGCAGCCAAGCGGGGGGTGCTGAAGCTTTCTTT. Protein sequence: CASSQAGGAEAFF. The J gene is TRBJ1-1, the V gene TRBV7-9; D possibly corresponds to TRBD1 (5 bases). Germline lookup yields CDR1 SEHNR and CDR2 FQNEAQ (reference sequence). V was shortened by 5 bases and J by 6 bases, with 13 bases between the two germline ends. The CDR3 spans 13 residues. Based on the CDR3 plus reference TRBV7-9 and TRBJ1-1, the full variable domain is DTGVSQNPRHKITKRGQNVTFRCDPISEHNRLYWYRQTLGQGPEFLTYFQNEAQLEKSRLLSDRFSAERPKGSFSTLEIQRTEQGDSAMYLCASSQAGGAEAFFGQGTRLTVV.

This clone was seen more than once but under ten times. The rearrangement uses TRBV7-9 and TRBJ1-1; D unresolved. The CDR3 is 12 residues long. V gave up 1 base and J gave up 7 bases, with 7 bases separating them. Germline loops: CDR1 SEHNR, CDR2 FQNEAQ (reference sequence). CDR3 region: CASSLDKIEAFF. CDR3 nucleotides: TGTGCCAGCAGCTTAGACAAGATTGAAGCTTTCTTT. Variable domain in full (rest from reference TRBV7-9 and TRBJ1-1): DTGVSQNPRHKITKRGQNVTFRCDPISEHNRLYWYRQTLGQGPEFLTYFQNEAQLEKSRLLSDRFSAERPKGSFSTLEIQRTEQGDSAMYLCASSLDKIEAFFGQGTRLTVV.

The CDR3 DNA reads TGTGCCAGCAGCTTAGATCGGGGCATTGAAGCTTTCTTT. This gives the protein CASSLDRGIEAFF. The rearrangement links TRBV11-2 to TRBJ1-1; maybe TRBD1 (5 bases). The V gene's germline CDR1 is SGHAT and CDR2 FQNNGV. The CDR3 length is 13 residues. Trimming shortened V by 0 bases and J by 7 bases, and 9 bases separated the two germline ends.

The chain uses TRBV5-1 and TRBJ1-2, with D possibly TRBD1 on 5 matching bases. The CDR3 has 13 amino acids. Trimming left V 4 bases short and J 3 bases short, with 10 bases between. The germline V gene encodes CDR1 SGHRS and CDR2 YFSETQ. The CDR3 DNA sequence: TGCGCCAGCAGCCCGGACAAAGACTATGGCTACACCTTC. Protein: CASSPDKDYGYTF. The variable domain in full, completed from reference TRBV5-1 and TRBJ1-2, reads KAGVTQTPRYLIKTRGQQVTLSCSPISGHRSVSWYQQTPGQGLQFLFEYFSETQRNKGNFPGRFSGRQFSNSRSEMNVSTLELGDSALYLCASSPDKDYGYTFGSGTRLTVV.

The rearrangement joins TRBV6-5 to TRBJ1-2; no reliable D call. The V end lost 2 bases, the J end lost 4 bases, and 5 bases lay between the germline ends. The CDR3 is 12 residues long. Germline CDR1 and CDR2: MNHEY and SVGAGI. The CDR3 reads CASSYKGYGYTF. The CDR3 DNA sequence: TGTGCCAGCAGTTACAAGGGCTATGGCTACACCTTC.

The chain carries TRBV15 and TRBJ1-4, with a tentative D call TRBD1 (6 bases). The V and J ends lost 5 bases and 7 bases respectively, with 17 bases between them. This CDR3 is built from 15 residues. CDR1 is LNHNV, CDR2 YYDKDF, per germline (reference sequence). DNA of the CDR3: TGTGCCACCAGCCCTCTCGGGTGGGGGGCTGAAAAACTGTTTTTT. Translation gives CATSPLGWGAEKLFF.

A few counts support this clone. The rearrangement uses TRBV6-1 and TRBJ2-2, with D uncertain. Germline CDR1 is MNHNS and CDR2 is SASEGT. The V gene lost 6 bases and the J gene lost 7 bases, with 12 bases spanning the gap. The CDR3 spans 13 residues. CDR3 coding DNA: TGTGCCAGCAGAACCGGATTAGGCGGGGAGCTGTTTTTT. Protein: CASRTGLGGELFF.

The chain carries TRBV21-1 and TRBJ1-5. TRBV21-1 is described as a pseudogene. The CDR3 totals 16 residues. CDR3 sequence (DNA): TGTGCCAGCAGCTCGTCCCAATTAGGTAGCAATCAGCCCCAGCATTTT. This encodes CASSSSQLGSNQPQHF.

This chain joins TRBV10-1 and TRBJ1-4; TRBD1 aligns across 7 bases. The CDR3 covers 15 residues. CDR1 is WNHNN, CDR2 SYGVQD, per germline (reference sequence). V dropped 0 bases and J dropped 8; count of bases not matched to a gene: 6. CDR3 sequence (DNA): TGCGCCAGCAGTGAGTCCCCCAGGGGGAGGGAAAAACTGTTTTTT. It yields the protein CASSESPRGREKLFF.

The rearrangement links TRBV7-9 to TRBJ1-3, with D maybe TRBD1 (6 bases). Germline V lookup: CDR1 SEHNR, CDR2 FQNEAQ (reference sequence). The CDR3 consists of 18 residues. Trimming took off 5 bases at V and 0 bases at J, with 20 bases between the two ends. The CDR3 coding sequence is TGTGCCAGCAGCGACCGGGACACCTACCTCGCCTCTGGAAACACCATATATTTT. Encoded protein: CASSDRDTYLASGNTIYF.

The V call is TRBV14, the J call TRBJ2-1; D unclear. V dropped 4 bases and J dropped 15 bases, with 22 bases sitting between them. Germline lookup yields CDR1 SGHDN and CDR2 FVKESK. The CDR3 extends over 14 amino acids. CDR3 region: CASSPYRVNAPPFF. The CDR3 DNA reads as TGTGCCAGCAGCCCTTACCGGGTAAACGCCCCCCCGTTCTTC.